This T cell receptor beta chain was observed in a study of cytomegalovirus exposure and HLA in healthy donors. Broader study findings: Association with HLA alleles at 0.05 false discovery rate was found for around 17,000 TCR beta sequences in a later analysis. Follow-up analysis seemed to connect common viral pathogens with several of the most significant clusters identified.

As to this clone: Its specificity is unknown.

The germline CDR1 and CDR2 sequences are SNHLY and FYNNEI. V lost 7 bases to trimming and J lost 6 bases; unmatched junction nucleotides: 6. The CDR3 covers 13 residues. Vbeta (60) and Jbeta (13) primers were used in the PCR. The assay was immunoSEQ multiplex PCR, and TCRdb's table has in-frame clones only and misses some. The table for this sample gives about 160,000 clones. V usage is TRBV2 and J usage is TRBJ2-1, with 7 bases lining up with TRBD2. The source material was PBMCs. The TCR originated in a woman aged 55-75 years in good health and CMV-seronegative. This CDR3 reads CASTREGFNEQFF. CDR3 nucleotides: TGTGCCAGCACGAGGGAGGGGTTCAATGAGCAGTTCTTC.